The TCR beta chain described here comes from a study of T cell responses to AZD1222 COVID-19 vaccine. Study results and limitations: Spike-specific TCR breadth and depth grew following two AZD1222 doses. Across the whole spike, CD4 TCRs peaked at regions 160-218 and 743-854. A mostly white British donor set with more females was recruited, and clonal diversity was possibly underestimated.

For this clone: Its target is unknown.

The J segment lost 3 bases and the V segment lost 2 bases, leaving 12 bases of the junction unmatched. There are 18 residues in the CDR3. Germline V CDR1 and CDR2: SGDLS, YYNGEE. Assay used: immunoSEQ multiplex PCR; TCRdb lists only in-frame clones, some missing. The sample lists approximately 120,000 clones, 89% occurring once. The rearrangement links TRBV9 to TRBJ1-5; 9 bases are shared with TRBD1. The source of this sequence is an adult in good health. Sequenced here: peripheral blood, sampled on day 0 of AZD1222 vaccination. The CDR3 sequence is CASSVAGQGNPFNQPQHF. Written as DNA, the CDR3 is TGTGCCAGCAGCGTCGCCGGACAGGGGAATCCATTCAATCAGCCCCAGCATTTT.